This T cell receptor (beta chain) was sequenced in a study of T cells in Graves' hyperthyroidism and ophthalmopathy. Findings and caveats of the study: From stable hyperthyroidism, ophthalmopathy was separated by a 13 V-J model. A median about 6.5 months before onset, the model predicted ophthalmopathy. Most thyroid clonotypes expanded above 0.001 were also detected in blood.

Graves' hyperthyroidism is called stable when ophthalmopathy does not progress within 18 months. Remarks on this clonotype: Its antigen is unidentified.

Germline CDR1 reads MNHNS; CDR2 reads SASEGT. Trimming took 5 bases from V and 2 from J; bases not matched to a gene: 3. This CDR3 is 14 amino acids long. It was RNA transcripts that yielded the amplified TCR beta CDR3 regions. The TCR CDR3 was amplified in a first-round RT-PCR using the HTBI primer set. TCRdb re-called the multiplex PCR reads with MiXCR, one entry per CDR3 protein. The sample consists of roughly 98,000 distinct CDR3 sequences, roughly 39% of them appearing once. This rearrangement joins TRBV6-1 to TRBJ2-7; 10 nucleotides align to TRBD1. The sequenced sample was peripheral blood or thyroid tissue (not recorded which). The TCR comes from a woman in her 30s with Graves' hyperthyroidism. In DNA form, the CDR3 reads TGTGCCAGCAGTTTAGGACAGGGGGCCTACGAGCAGTACTTC. This encodes CASSLGQGAYEQYF.